This note documents a single T cell receptor beta chain sequence. The data originate from a study of blood T cell repertoires in COVID-19. The wider study: T cells, B-cell-depleted T cells, or PBMCs supplied cDNA or gDNA.

Trimming cost V 4 bases and J 1 base; bases outside gene matches: 6. This CDR3 has 18 residues. Germline values: CDR1 SGDLS, CDR2 YYNGEE. Methods used by the authors: Amplification with reference gene primers provided the estimates of nucleated cell counts. Produced via immunoSEQ multiplex PCR; TCRdb's table is partial and in-frame only. Clone size and the V and J calls come from that table; the DNA yielded D and trimming. This sample has roughly 160,000 clones, with around 89% found just once. V usage is TRBV9 and J usage is TRBJ2-2; 14 bases line up with TRBD2. Input material: peripheral blood. The origin of this receptor is a man aged 45-65 years who had recovered from COVID-19. CDR3 nucleotide sequence: TGTGCCAGCAGCCACAGAGGGACTAGCGGGAGGAACACCGGGGAGCTGTTTTTT. It encodes CASSHRGTSGRNTGELFF.